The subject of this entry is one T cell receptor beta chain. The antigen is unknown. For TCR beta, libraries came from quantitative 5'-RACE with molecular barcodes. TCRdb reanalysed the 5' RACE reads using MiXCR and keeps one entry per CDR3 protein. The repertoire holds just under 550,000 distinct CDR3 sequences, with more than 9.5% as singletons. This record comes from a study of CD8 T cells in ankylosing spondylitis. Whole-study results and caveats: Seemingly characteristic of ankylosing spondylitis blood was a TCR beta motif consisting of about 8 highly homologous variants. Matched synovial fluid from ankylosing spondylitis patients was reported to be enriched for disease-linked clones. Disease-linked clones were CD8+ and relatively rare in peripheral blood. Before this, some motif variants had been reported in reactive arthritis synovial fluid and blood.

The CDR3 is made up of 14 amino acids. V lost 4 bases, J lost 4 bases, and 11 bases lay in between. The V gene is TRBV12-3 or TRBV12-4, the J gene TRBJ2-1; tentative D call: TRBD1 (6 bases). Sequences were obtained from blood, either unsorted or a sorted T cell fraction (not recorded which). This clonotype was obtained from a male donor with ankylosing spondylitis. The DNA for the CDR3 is TGTGCCAGCAGTTACCCGGACAGTTACAATGAGCAGTTCTTC. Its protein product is CASSYPDSYNEQFF.